The clone carrying this T cell receptor (beta chain) was observed many times. What it recognizes is unknown. The data are from a study of regulatory T cells in long-lasting Graves disease. Points from the study as a whole: It is possible that accuracy was reduced by the small size of the sample.

Time point described: newly diagnosed GD, antithyroid drugs for less than 3 months. PBMCs provided the RNA from which the TCR library was made. Library construction for TCR beta used iRepertoire HTBI primers and Arm-PCR of CDR3 regions. TCRdb fed the multiplex PCR reads into MiXCR, producing one record per CDR3 protein. The table has about 560,000 distinct CDR3 sequences, about 15% seen once. This CDR3 comprises 17 residues. The germline V gene has CDR1 LGHDT and CDR2 YNNKEL (reference sequence). Between the trimmed V and J ends, which lost 0 bases and 5 bases, there was a span of 17 bases. These same data were also listed under a study on T cells in Graves' hyperthyroidism and ophthalmopathy.

Specimen: peripheral blood mononuclear cells (PBMCs), collected at new diagnosis, from a patient treated with antithyroid drugs. This receptor was obtained from a young man with Graves disease. This chain links TRBV3-1 with TRBJ1-5; D is perhaps TRBD1 (5 bases). The DNA for the CDR3 is TGTGCCAGCAGCCAAGAACTTCCGGGGGTTAGGCATCAGCCCCAGCATTTT. Encoded protein: CASSQELPGVRHQPQHF. The full variable domain, its missing parts supplied by reference TRBV3-1 and TRBJ1-5, is DTAVSQTPKYLVTQMGNDKSIKCEQNLGHDTMYWYKQDSKKFLKIMFSYNNKELIINETVPNRFSPKSPDKAHLNLHINSLELGDSAVYFCASSQELPGVRHQPQHFGDGTRLSIL.